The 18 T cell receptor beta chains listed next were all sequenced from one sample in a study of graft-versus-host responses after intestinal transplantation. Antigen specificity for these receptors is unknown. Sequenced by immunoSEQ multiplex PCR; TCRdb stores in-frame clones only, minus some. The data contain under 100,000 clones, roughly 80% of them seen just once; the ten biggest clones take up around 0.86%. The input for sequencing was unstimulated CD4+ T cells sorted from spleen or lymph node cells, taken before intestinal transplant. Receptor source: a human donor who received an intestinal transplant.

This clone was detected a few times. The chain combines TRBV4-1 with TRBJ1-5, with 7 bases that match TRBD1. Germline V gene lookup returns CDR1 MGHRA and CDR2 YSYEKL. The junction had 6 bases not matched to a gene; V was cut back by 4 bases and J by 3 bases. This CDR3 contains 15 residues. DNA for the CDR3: TGCGCCAGCAGCCCAACAGGGGCCTCCAATCAGCCCCAGCATTTT. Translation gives CASSPTGASNQPQHF.

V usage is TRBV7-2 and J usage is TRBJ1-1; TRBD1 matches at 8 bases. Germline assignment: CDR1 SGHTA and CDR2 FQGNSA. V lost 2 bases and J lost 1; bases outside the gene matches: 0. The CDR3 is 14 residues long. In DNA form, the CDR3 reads TGTGCCAGCAGCTTACAGGGGGCGAACACTGAAGCTTTCTTT. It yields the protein CASSLQGANTEAFF. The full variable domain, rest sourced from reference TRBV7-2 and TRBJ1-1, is GAGVSQSPSNKVTEKGKDVELRCDPISGHTALYWYRQSLGQGLEFLIYFQGNSAPDKSGLPSDRFSAERTGGSVSTLTIQRTQQEDSAVYLCASSLQGANTEAFFGQGTRLTVV.

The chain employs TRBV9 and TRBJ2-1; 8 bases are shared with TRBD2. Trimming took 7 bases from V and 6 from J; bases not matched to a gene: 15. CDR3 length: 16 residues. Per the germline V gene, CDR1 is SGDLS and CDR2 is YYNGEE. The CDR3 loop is CASAPNTGGAVNEQFF. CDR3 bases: TGTGCCAGCGCCCCCAACACGGGGGGGGCCGTCAATGAGCAGTTCTTC.

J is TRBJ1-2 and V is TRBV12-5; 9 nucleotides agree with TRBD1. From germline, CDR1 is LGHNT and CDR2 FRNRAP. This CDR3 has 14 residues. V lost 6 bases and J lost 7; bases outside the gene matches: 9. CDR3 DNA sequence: TGTGCTAGTGGGACCGGGACAGGGAGCTCTGGCTACACCTTC. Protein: CASGTGTGSSGYTF.

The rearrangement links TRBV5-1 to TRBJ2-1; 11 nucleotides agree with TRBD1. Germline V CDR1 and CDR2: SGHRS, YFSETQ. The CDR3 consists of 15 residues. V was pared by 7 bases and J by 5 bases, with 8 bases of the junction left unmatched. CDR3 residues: CASLPGQGVHNEQFF. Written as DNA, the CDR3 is TGCGCCAGCCTCCCGGGACAGGGGGTGCACAATGAGCAGTTCTTC.

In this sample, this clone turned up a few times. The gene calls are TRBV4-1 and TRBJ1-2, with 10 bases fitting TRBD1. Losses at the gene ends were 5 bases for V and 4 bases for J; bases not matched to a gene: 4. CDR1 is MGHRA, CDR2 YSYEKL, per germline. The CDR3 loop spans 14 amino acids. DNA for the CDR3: TGCGCCAGCAGCTGGGACAGGGGTGGCTATGGCTACACCTTC. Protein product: CASSWDRGGYGYTF.

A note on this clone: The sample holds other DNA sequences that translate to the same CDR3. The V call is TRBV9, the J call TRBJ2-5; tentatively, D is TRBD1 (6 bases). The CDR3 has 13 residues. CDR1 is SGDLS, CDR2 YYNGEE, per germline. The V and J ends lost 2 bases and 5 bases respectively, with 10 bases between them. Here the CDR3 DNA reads TGTGCCAGCAGCGTGGCAAGGGGGGAGACCCAGTACTTC. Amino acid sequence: CASSVARGETQYF. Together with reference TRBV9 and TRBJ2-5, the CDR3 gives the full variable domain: DSGVTQTPKHLITATGQRVTLRCSPRSGDLSVYWYQQSLDQGLQFLIQYYNGEERAKGNILERFSAQQFPDLHSELNLSSLELGDSALYFCASSVARGETQYFGPGTRLLVL.

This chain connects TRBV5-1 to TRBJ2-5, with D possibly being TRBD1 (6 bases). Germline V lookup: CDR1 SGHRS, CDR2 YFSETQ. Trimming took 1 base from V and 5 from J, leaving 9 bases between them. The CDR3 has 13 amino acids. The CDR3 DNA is TGCGCCAGCAGCTTGCCAGGGGCCGAGACCCAGTACTTC. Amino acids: CASSLPGAETQYF.

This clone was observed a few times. The CDR3 DNA follows: TGTGCCACCAGCAGCAACAGGGGAGGCAACAATCAGCCCCAGCATTTT. Its protein is CATSSNRGGNNQPQHF. The chain uses TRBV15 and TRBJ1-5, with 7 bases matching TRBD1. CDR1 is LNHNV and CDR2 is YYDKDF in the germline V gene (reference sequence). This CDR3 spans 16 amino acids. V lost 3 bases and J lost 3; bases outside the gene matches: 8.

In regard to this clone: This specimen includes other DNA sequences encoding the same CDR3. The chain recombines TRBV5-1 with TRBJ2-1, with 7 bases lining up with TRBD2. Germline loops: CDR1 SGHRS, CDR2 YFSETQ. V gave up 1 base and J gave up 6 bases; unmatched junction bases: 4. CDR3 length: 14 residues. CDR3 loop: CASSLSPSGNEQFF. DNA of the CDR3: TGCGCCAGCAGCTTGTCCCCTAGCGGCAATGAGCAGTTCTTC.

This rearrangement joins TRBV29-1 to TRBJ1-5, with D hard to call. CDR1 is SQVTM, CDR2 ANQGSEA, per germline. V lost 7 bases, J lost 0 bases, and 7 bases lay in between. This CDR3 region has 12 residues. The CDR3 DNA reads TGCAGCGCAGGCTATAGCAATCAGCCCCAGCATTTT. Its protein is CSAGYSNQPQHF.

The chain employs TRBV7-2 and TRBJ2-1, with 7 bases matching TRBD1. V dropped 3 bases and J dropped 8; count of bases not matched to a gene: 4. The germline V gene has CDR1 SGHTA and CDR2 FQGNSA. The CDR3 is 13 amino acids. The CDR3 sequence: CASSLTGHDEQFF. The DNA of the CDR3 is TGTGCCAGCAGCTTGACAGGGCACGATGAGCAGTTCTTC.

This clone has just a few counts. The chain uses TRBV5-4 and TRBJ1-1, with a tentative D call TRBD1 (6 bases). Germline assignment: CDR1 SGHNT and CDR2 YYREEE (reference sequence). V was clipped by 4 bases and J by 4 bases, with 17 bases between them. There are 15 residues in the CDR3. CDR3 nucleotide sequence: TGTGCCAGCAGCCAGGTCGGGGGGCGCGGCACTGAAGCTTTCTTT. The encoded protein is CASSQVGGRGTEAFF.

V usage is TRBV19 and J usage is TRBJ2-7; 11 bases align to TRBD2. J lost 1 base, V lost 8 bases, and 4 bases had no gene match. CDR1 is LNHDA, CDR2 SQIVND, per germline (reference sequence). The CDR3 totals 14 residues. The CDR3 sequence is CASGTSGGSYEQYF. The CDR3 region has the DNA TGTGCCAGTGGTACTAGCGGGGGTTCCTACGAGCAGTACTTC.

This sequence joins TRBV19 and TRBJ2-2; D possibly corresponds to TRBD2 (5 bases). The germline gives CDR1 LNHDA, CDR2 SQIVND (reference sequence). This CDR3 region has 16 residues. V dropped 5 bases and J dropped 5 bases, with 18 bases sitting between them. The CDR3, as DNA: TGTGCCAGTAGTTCCCCCCCCCGGGGAAGGACCGGGGAGCTGTTTTTT. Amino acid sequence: CASSSPPRGRTGELFF.

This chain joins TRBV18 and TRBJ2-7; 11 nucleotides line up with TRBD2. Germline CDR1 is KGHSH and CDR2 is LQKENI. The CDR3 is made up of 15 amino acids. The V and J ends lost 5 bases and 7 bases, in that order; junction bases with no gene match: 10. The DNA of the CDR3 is TGTGCCAGCTCAGCCGGGACTAGCGGCGTTGGGGAGCAGTACTTC. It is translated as CASSAGTSGVGEQYF.

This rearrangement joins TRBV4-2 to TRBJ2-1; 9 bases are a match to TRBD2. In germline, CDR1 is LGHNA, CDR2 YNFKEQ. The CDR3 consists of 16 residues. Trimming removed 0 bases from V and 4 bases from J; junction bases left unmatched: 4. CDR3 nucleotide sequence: TGTGCCAGCAGCCAAGATCGACTAGCGGAATACAATGAGCAGTTCTTC. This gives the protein CASSQDRLAEYNEQFF.

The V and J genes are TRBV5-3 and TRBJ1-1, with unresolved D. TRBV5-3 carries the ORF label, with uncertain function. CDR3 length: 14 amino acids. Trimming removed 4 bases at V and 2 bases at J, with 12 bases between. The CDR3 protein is CARSEVWPNTEAFF. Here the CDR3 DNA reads TGTGCCAGAAGCGAGGTCTGGCCCAACACTGAAGCTTTCTTT.